The 2 T cell receptor beta chains reported below all come from one sample, sequenced in a study of CD8 T cells in ankylosing spondylitis (dated by TCRdb to about 2017). The paper as a whole reports these results and caveats: A TCR beta motif of about 8 highly homologous amino acid variants appeared characteristic of blood from ankylosing spondylitis patients.

The method behind the library was 5' RACE. Reads for this sample came from an Illumina HiSeq 2500. The public reads were run again by TCRdb, first through fastp at Q25 and then through MiXCR, and only productive beta chains were kept. Here each entry gathers all rows of one CDR3 protein and keeps the most common genes and DNA. This sample holds 500,000 or so distinct CDR3 sequences; roughly 5.2% were observed only once. Of the sample, approximately 3.5% is held by the ten largest clones. No cognate antigen is known for these TCRs. Sample: blood, either unsorted or a sorted T cell fraction (not recorded which). These receptors were obtained from a male donor with ankylosing spondylitis.

This clonotype has more than one count but fewer than ten. The chain carries TRBV5-1 and TRBJ2-2; D gene unclear. The germline gives CDR1 SGHRS, CDR2 YFSETQ. V lost 0 bases, J lost 2 bases, and 17 bases lay in between. The CDR3 is 18 residues long. Here the CDR3 reads CASSLVRVSQINTGELFF. In nucleotides, the CDR3 is TGCGCCAGCAGCTTGGTTAGGGTCAGCCAGATTAACACCGGGGAGCTGTTTTTT.

This clonotype was counted at least ten times. The chain couples TRBV20-1 to TRBJ2-5; D may be TRBD2 (5 bases). Germline V lookup: CDR1 DFQATT, CDR2 SNEGSKA (reference sequence). This CDR3 spans 13 amino acids. Trimming cost V 3 bases and J 7 bases, with 15 bases left between them. CDR3 loop: CSARPPDYGTQYF. In DNA form, the CDR3 reads TGCAGTGCTAGGCCCCCCGACTATGGGACCCAGTACTTC.